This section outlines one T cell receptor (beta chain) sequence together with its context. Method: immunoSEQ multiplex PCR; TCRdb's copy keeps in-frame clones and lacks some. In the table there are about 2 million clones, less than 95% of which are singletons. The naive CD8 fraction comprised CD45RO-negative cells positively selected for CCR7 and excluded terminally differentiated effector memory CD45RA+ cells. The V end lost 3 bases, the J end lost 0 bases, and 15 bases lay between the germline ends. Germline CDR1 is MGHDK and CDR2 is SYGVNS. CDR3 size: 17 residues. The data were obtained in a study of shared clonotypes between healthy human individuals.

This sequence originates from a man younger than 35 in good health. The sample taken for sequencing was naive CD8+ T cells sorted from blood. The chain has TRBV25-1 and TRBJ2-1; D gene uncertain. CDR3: CASSDPPSGGSYNEQFF. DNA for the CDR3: TGTGCCAGCAGTGACCCCCCGTCGGGCGGCTCCTACAATGAGCAGTTCTTC.